Shown below are 3 T cell receptor beta chains from a single sample sequenced in a study of PD-L1 blockade in urothelial cancer. Clones were sequenced by immunoSEQ multiplex PCR, and TCRdb holds only the in-frame ones, with some missing. Of about 800 clones listed, about 40% are singletons. The sample in question was tumor tissue, obtained before atezolizumab (anti-PD-L1) treatment. All receptors come from a man aged 50 to 59 with urothelial cancer.

This clone was observed a handful of times. The chain carries TRBV5-1 and TRBJ1-1, with D possibly being TRBD1 (6 bases). This CDR3 is 16 amino acids long. Trimming pared 4 bases from V and 0 bases from J, leaving 16 bases between. The germline V gene encodes CDR1 SGHRS and CDR2 YFSETQ. The CDR3 is CASSLRGSIMNTEAFF. DNA for the CDR3: TGCGCCAGCAGCCTGAGGGGGTCGATCATGAACACTGAAGCTTTCTTT.

The V and J genes are TRBV9 and TRBJ1-3; D unclear. V dropped 0 bases and J dropped 0 bases, with 4 bases sitting between them. CDR1 is SGDLS, CDR2 YYNGEE, per germline. CDR3 length equals 14 residues. The CDR3 DNA sequence: TGTGCCAGCAGCGTAGTCAGCTCTGGAAACACCATATATTTT. It encodes CASSVVSSGNTIYF.

This clone has a handful of counts. The rearrangement joins TRBV9 to TRBJ1-5, with D unclear. Per germline, CDR1 SGDLS and CDR2 YYNGEE. V lost 5 bases to trimming and J lost 2 bases, with 11 bases between them. This CDR3 has 14 amino acids. The CDR3 loop is CASRGGFGNQPQHF. The CDR3 DNA sequence: TGTGCCAGCAGGGGAGGATTCGGCAATCAGCCCCAGCATTTT.